This T cell receptor beta chain was recovered during a study of blood T cells in healthy people across ages. The people who gave samples were healthy Caucasians from Russia, aged about 6 to 95. Each sample had at least 6.5 million PBMCs isolated. Notes on this clonotype: Its matching antigen is unknown.

A second about 7 to 11 cycle PCR used barcoded and J-beta primers. TCRdb processed the 5' RACE reads anew with MiXCR; each CDR3 protein has one entry. The sample yields 540,000 or so distinct CDR3 sequences, 27% seen once. The study, taken as a whole, reports: Because sorting was not performed, PBMCs prevented conclusive naive versus antigen-experienced comparison.

J was trimmed by 4 bases and V by 4 bases; bases with no gene match: 8. The CDR3 is 17 residues long. CDR1 is LGHDT and CDR2 is YNNKEL in the germline V gene (reference sequence). The sequence was obtained from a woman aged 70-85 years in good health. The chain has TRBV3-1 and TRBJ2-5; 14 nucleotides match TRBD2. The sequencing sample was made of blood. CDR3 sequence reads: CASSPTSGGASIETQYF. The CDR3 region has the DNA TGTGCCAGCAGCCCGACTAGCGGGGGGGCCTCTATAGAGACCCAGTACTTC.